This T cell receptor beta chain is drawn from a study of T cells in Graves' hyperthyroidism and ophthalmopathy. For the study at large: Upon initial diagnosis and before any treatment, peripheral blood was collected.

As concerns this clonotype: The antigen is unknown.

The CDR3 is made up of 14 amino acids. Trimming took 0 bases from V and 6 from J, leaving 10 bases between them. Germline V gene data show CDR1 as LNHNV and CDR2 as YYDKDF (reference sequence). Overall study findings and caveats: The model foresaw ophthalmopathy a median around 6.8 months prior to onset. Blood held most thyroid clonotypes expanded above 0.001 frequency.

RNA transcripts were the template for amplifying TCR beta CDR3 regions. During a first-round RT-PCR of the TCR CDR3, the HTBI primer set was used. TCRdb reprocessed the multiplex PCR reads via MiXCR and lists one record per CDR3 protein. The repertoire has approximately 870,000 distinct CDR3 sequences, about 38% of them found once; the top ten carry 7.5% to 9.5%. This TCR came from a man between 18 and 35 years old with Graves' hyperthyroidism. The source material was blood. The chain recombines TRBV15 with TRBJ2-3; TRBD2 might be the D (6 bases). The CDR3, as DNA: TGTGCCACCAGCAGAGATCCGGGGGTGGATACGCAGTATTTT. It translates to CATSRDPGVDTQYF.